This T cell receptor (beta chain) was identified in a study of blood T cell repertoires in COVID-19. V lost 2 bases and J lost 3; bases outside the gene matches: 10. In germline, CDR1 is SEHNR, CDR2 FQNEAQ (reference sequence). This CDR3 contains 17 residues. Participant-given clinical history determined each cohort assignment. In Cohort 3, a recovered donor had either two negative PCRs, clearance, or symptom resolution. In the authors' methods: From reference gene primer amplification, estimates of nucleated cell counts were derived. The repertoire was sequenced with immunoSEQ multiplex PCR; TCRdb's copy has only in-frame clones and lacks some. From that table come the V and J calls and clone size; the DNA was used to work out D and trimming. The data show almost 200,000 clones, more than 70% seen once.

Material: PBMCs or T cells enriched from blood (not recorded which). The chain has TRBV7-9 and TRBJ1-5; 7 bases agree with TRBD1. This TCR was recovered from a woman between 18 and 30 years old who had recovered from COVID-19. The CDR3 loop is CASSLFGQGVTNQPQHF. The DNA of the CDR3 is TGTGCCAGCAGCTTATTCGGGCAGGGGGTCACCAATCAGCCCCAGCATTTT.